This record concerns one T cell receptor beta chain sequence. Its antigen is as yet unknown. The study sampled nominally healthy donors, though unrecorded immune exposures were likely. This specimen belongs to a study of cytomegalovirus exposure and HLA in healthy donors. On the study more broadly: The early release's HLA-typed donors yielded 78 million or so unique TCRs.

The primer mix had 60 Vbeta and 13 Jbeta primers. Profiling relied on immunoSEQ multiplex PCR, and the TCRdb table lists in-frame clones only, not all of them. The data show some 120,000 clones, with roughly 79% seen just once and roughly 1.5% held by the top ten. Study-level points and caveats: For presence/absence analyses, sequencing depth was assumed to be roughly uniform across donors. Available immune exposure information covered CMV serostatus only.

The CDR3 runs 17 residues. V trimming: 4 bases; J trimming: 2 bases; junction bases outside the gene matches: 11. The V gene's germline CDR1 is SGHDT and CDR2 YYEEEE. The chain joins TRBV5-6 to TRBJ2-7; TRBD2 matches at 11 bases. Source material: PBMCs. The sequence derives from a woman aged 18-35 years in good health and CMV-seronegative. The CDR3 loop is CASSPRRLAGNPYEQYF. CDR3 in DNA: TGTGCCAGCAGCCCCCGAAGACTAGCGGGGAATCCCTACGAGCAGTACTTC. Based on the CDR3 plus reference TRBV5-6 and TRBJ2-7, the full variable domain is DAGVTQSPTHLIKTRGQQVTLRCSPKSGHDTVSWYQQALGQGPQFIFQYYEEEERQRGNFPDRFSGHQFPNYSSELNVNALLLGDSALYLCASSPRRLAGNPYEQYFGPGTRLTVT.